These T cell receptor beta chains were read from a single sample in a study of beta chain features in type 1 diabetes. Assay used: immunoSEQ multiplex PCR; TCRdb lists only in-frame clones, some missing. The sample lists roughly 26,000 clones; almost 50% were seen once. Sequencing input: stem cell memory CD4+ T cells from blood. These receptors originate from a man younger than 45 with type 1 diabetes. CDR3s include the opening cysteine and the closing phenylalanine or tryptophan. The D gene is left open where the match is weak. Clone size, where shown, is once, few, many, or a class for clones that have expanded.

.	TRBV6-6	few	TRBJ2-7	TGTGCCAGCATCCCGTACGAGACAGCGAGTTACGAGCAGTACTTC	CASIPYETASYEQYF
.	TRBV2	.	TRBJ1-4	TGTGCCAGCAGTGTCGGCGAGGGAGAAGAAAAACTGTTTTTT	CASSVGEGEEKLFF
.	TRBV5-1	.	TRBJ2-3	TGCGCCAGCAGCTCGCCGGGACATAGCACAGATACGCAGTATTTT	CASSSPGHSTDTQYF
.	TRBV5-6	few	TRBJ1-1	TGTGCCAGCCGCCGAGGGATTGAAGCTTTCTTT	CASRRGIEAFF
.	TRBV11-2	few	TRBJ2-7	TGTGCCAGCAGCTTAAGAGTCGACAGCTCCTACGAGCAGTACTTC	CASSLRVDSSYEQYF
.	TRBV5-1	.	TRBJ1-1	TGCGCCAGCAGCGCACAGGTGACGAACACTGAAGCTTTCTTT	CASSAQVTNTEAFF
TRBD1	TRBV18	.	TRBJ1-1	TGTGCCAGCTCTCAACAGGGGGGAGCTTTCTTT	CASSQQGGAFF
.	TRBV12-5	.	TRBJ2-6	TGTGCTAGTGGGGCGGGCAGAATAATAGGGAGCTCTGGGGCCAACGTCCTGACTTTC	CASGAGRIIGSSGANVLTF
TRBD1	TRBV4-1	.	TRBJ1-1	TGCGCCAGCAGCCAAGAGGGACAGGGGAACACTGAAGCTTTCTTT	CASSQEGQGNTEAFF
.	TRBV5-1	few	TRBJ2-2	TGCGCCAGCAGCTTGAACCGGGGGACCGGGGAGCTGTTTTTT	CASSLNRGTGELFF
.	TRBV6-5	.	TRBJ2-7	TGTGCCAGCAGTTACTCGATTGACAGAACCTACGAGCAGTACTTC	CASSYSIDRTYEQYF
.	TRBV14	.	TRBJ2-3	TGTGCCAGCAGCGGGAGACAGGGCACAGATACGCAGTATTTT	CASSGRQGTDTQYF
TRBD1	TRBV29-1	.	TRBJ2-7	TGCAGCGTTCGAGGGACAGGAGGTCACGAGCAGTACTTC	CSVRGTGGHEQYF
.	TRBV6-1	few	TRBJ1-1	TGTGCCAGCAGTGAAAGGGGGACTGAAGCTTTCTTT	CASSERGTEAFF
TRBD2	TRBV6-1	few	TRBJ2-3	TGTGCCAGCAGTGAATTAGCGGGAGTCGCGAATACGCAGTATTTT	CASSELAGVANTQYF
.	TRBV4-1	few	TRBJ2-2	TGCGCCAGCAGCCAAGGACACAGTGGGAACACCGGGGAGCTGTTTTTT	CASSQGHSGNTGELFF
TRBD1	TRBV5-1	.	TRBJ1-1	TGCGCCAGCAGCTCTACTTCGACAGGGTTGGAAGCTTTCTTT	CASSSTSTGLEAFF
TRBD2	TRBV28	.	TRBJ2-7	TGTGCCAGCTATAGCGGGGGGGCCTCCTACGAGCAGTACTTC	CASYSGGASYEQYF
.	TRBV5-4	.	TRBJ2-1	TGTGCCAGCAGCTTGGCCTCAGCGGCGTACAATGAGCAGTTCTTC	CASSLASAAYNEQFF
TRBD1	TRBV30	.	TRBJ2-7	TGTGCCTGGAGTCTCGCCCGGACAGGGGTGCCAGACGAGCAGTACTTC	CAWSLARTGVPDEQYF
TRBD1	TRBV4-1	.	TRBJ2-3	TGCGCCAGCAGCCCGCGACAGGGAGGCACAGATACGCAGTATTTT	CASSPRQGGTDTQYF
TRBD2	TRBV2	.	TRBJ2-3	TGTGCCAGCAGAGAGCGGGAGAGCACAGATACGCAGTATTTT	CASRERESTDTQYF
.	TRBV6-1	.	TRBJ2-7	TGTGCCAGCAGTGAAAACGGCTACGAGCAGTACTTC	CASSENGYEQYF
.	TRBV5-4	few	TRBJ2-5	TGTGCCAGCGGCCCTGCTTATCAACAAGAGACCCAGTACTTC	CASGPAYQQETQYF
TRBD1	TRBV5-4	.	TRBJ1-1	TGTGCCAGCAGCGAGGGACAGGGAAGGTACCTGGGCACTGAAGCTTTCTTT	CASSEGQGRYLGTEAFF
.	TRBV2	.	TRBJ1-2	TGTGCCAGCAGTGAAAACCACAGTTATGGCTACACCTTC	CASSENHSYGYTF
.	TRBV30	few	TRBJ2-3	TGTGCCTGGAGTGTCTCCCACGGGAGAGATACGCAGTATTTT	CAWSVSHGRDTQYF
TRBD1	TRBV18	.	TRBJ2-1	TGTGCCAGCTCACCATGGGGACAGCTTACCAGCTCCTACAATGAGCAGTTCTTC	CASSPWGQLTSSYNEQFF
.	TRBV27	.	TRBJ2-3	TGTGCCAGCACCCGGGGTAGCACAGATACGCAGTATTTT	CASTRGSTDTQYF
TRBD2	TRBV5-1	.	TRBJ2-7	TGCGCCAGCAGCTTGGCAGGACTAGCGGGAGGTATGTACGAGCAGTACTTC	CASSLAGLAGGMYEQYF
TRBD1	TRBV5-6	.	TRBJ1-2	TGTGCCAGCAGCCAAACTGCGACAGGGGGCTACGGCTACACCTTC	CASSQTATGGYGYTF
TRBD2	TRBV27	few	TRBJ2-3	TGTGCCAGCAGCCTTGCTGGCGGGAGGGCCGGAGATACGCAGTATTTT	CASSLAGGRAGDTQYF
TRBD1	TRBV5-1	.	TRBJ2-2	TGCGCCAGCCGCGGGACAGGGGACACCGGGGAGCTGTTTTTT	CASRGTGDTGELFF
TRBD1	TRBV2	.	TRBJ2-5	TGTGCCAGCAGTGAAGACGGACAGGGGACGGAGACCCAGTACTTC	CASSEDGQGTETQYF
.	TRBV5-1	.	TRBJ1-6	TGCGCCAGCAGCGACCGGGACTTTGGCTCCTATAATTCACCCCTCCACTTT	CASSDRDFGSYNSPLHF
TRBD1	TRBV27	.	TRBJ2-5	TGTGCCAGCAGCCGCGAACAGGGGGCTGGAGAGACCCAGTACTTC	CASSREQGAGETQYF
.	TRBV19	.	TRBJ1-5	TGTGCCAGTAGCGAAACAGGGAATCAGCCCCAGCATTTT	CASSETGNQPQHF
TRBD2	TRBV4-1	.	TRBJ2-5	TGCGCCAGCAGCCAGGCCGGGACTAGCGGGCTAGAGACCCAGTACTTC	CASSQAGTSGLETQYF
TRBD2	TRBV6-5	few	TRBJ2-7	TGTGCCAGCGCGGGGGGGAGCTACGAGCAGTACTTC	CASAGGSYEQYF
TRBD1	TRBV11-3	.	TRBJ2-1	TGTGCCAGCAGCTTAGGGAGGACAGGGGCGCAGAGGGTAAGGAAGTTCTTC	CASSLGRTGAQRVRKFF
.	TRBV7-2	few	TRBJ1-1	TGTGCCAGCAGCGCACGGCAGGGGACTGAAGCTTTCTTT	CASSARQGTEAFF